This T cell receptor (beta chain) originates from a study of cytomegalovirus exposure and HLA in healthy donors. 13 Jbeta primers and 60 Vbeta primers were used for the PCR. Here immunoSEQ multiplex PCR was the method, and the copy in TCRdb shows in-frame clones only, minus some. The table has 95,000 to 100,000 clones, about 85% seen once; the top ten hold approximately 4%. Turning to this clone: Antigen: not known.

The ends were cut back, 5 bases at V and 2 bases at J, with 13 bases in the middle. Germline-derived CDR1 and CDR2 are LNHDA and SQIVND (reference sequence). The CDR3 spans 15 residues. Study conclusions and caveats: The study labeled 150 to 200 TCR beta chains cytomegalovirus-associated.

The specimen sequenced was PBMCs. This sequence joins TRBV19 and TRBJ1-5, with a weak D call TRBD1 (5 bases). The TCR comes from a female donor in good health and CMV-seropositive. The CDR3 is CASSSAVGGNQPQHF. CDR3 nucleotide sequence: TGTGCCAGTAGTTCGGCGGTAGGGGGCAATCAGCCCCAGCATTTT.